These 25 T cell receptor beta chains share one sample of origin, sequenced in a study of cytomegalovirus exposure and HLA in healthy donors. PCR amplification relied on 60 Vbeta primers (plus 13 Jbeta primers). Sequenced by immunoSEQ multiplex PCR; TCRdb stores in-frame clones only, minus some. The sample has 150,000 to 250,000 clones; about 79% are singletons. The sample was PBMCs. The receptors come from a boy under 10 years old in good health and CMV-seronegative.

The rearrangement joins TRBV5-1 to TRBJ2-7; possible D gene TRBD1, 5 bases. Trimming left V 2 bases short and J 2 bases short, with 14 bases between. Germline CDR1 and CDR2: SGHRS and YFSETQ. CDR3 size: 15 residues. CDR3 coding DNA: TGCGCCAGCAGCTTAGAACAGGTCACGGCCTACGAGCAGTACTTC. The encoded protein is CASSLEQVTAYEQYF.

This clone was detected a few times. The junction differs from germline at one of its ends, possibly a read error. Here the CDR3 DNA reads TGCGCCAGCAGTCTCTCCGGACTAGCGGATCCTTACGGGCAGTACTTC. This encodes CASSLSGLADPYGQYF. This chain connects TRBV5-1 to TRBJ2-7, with 10 nucleotides matching TRBD2. Germline values: CDR1 SGHRS, CDR2 YFSETQ. CDR3 length equals 16 residues. The whole variable domain, remainder taken from reference TRBV5-1 and TRBJ2-7, is KAGVTQTPRYLIKTRGQQVTLSCSPISGHRSVSWYQQTPGQGLQFLFEYFSETQRNKGNFPGRFSGRQFSNSRSEMNVSTLELGDSALYLCASSLSGLADPYGQYFGPGTRLTVT.

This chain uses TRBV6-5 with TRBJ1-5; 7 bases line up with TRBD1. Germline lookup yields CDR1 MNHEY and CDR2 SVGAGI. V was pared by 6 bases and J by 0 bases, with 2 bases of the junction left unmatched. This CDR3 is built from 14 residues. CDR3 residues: CASRGTVSNQPQHF. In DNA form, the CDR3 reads TGTGCCAGCAGAGGGACAGTTAGCAATCAGCCCCAGCATTTT.

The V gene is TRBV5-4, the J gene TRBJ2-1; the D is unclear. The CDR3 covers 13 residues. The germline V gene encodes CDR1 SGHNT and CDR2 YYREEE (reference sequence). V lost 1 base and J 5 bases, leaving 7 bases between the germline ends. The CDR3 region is CASSLSRNNEQFF. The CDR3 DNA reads TGTGCCAGCAGCTTGTCGCGTAACAATGAGCAGTTCTTC.

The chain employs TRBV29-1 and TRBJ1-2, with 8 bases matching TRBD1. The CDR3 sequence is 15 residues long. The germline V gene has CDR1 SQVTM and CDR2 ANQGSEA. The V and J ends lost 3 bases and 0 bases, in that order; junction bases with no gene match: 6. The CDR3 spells CSVDGSGGSNYGYTF. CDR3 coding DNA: TGCAGCGTTGACGGGTCAGGGGGCTCTAACTATGGCTACACCTTC.

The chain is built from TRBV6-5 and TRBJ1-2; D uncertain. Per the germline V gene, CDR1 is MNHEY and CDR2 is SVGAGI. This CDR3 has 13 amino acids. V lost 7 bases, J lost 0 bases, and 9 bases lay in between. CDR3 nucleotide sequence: TGTGCCAGCAAGAATTCAGCTAACTATGGCTACACCTTC. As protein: CASKNSANYGYTF.

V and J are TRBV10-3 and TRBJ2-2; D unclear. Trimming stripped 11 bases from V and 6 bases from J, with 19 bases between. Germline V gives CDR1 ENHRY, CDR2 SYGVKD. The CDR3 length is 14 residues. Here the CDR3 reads CAVKAGGRAGELFF. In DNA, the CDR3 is TGTGCCGTCAAGGCTGGTGGGCGTGCCGGGGAGCTGTTTTTT.

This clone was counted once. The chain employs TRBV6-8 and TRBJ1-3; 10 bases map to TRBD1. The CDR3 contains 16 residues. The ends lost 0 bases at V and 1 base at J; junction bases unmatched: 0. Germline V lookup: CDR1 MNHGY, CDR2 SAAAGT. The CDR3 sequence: CASSYSDRGSGNTIYF. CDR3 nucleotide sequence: TGTGCCAGCAGTTACTCGGACAGGGGGTCTGGAAACACCATATATTTT.

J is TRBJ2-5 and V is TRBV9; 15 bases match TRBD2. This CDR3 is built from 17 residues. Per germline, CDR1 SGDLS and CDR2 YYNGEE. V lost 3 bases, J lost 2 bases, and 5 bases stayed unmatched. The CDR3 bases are TGTGCCAGCAGCGAGGGACTAGCGGGGGGACAACAAGAGACCCAGTACTTC. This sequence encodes CASSEGLAGGQQETQYF.

The CDR3 DNA reads TGCGCCAGCAGCTTAGAGGGGGGGTACACAGATACGCAGTATTTT. Translated, it gives CASSLEGGYTDTQYF. This rearrangement joins TRBV5-1 to TRBJ2-3; tentatively, D is TRBD2 (7 bases). This CDR3 is 15 amino acids long. The V end lost 2 bases, the J end lost 2 bases, and 12 bases lay between the germline ends. Germline CDR1 reads SGHRS; CDR2 reads YFSETQ.

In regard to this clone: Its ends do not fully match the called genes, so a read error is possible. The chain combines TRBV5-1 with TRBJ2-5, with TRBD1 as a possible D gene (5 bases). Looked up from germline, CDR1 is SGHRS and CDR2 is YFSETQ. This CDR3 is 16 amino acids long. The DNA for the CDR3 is TGTGCCAGCAGCTTAGGGGATAGTTTAAGTGTAGAGACCCAGTACTTC. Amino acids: CASSLGDSLSVETQYF. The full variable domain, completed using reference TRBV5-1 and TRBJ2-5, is KAGVTQTPRYLIKTRGQQVTLSCSPISGHRSVSWYQQTPGQGLQFLFEYFSETQRNKGNFPGRFSGRQFSNSRSEMNVSTLELGDSALYLCASSLGDSLSVETQYFGPGTRLLVL.

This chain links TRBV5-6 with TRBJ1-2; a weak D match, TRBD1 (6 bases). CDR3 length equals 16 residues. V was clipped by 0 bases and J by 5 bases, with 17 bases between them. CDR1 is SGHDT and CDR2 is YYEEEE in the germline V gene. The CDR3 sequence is CASSLGGTPHGYGYTF. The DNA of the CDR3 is TGTGCCAGCAGCTTGGGGGGGACACCCCACGGGTATGGCTACACCTTC.

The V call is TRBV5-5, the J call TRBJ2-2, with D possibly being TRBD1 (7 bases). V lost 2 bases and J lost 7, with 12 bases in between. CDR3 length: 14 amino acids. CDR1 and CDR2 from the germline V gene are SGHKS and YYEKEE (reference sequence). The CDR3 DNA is TGTGCCAGCAGCTTTCCCAGGGGGGTCGGGGAGCTGTTTTTT. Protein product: CASSFPRGVGELFF.

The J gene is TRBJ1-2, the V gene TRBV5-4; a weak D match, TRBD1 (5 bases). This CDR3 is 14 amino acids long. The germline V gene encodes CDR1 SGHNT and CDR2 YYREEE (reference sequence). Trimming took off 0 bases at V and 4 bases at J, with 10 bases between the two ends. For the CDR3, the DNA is TGTGCCAGCAGCTTGGACAGGCAAGTCTATGGCTACACCTTC. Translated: CASSLDRQVYGYTF.

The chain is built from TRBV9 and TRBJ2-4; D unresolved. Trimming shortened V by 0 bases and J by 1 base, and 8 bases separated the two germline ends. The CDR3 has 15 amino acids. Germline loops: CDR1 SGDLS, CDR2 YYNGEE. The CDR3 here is CASSVGSGAKNIQYF. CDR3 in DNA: TGTGCCAGCAGCGTAGGGTCCGGGGCCAAAAACATTCAGTACTTC.

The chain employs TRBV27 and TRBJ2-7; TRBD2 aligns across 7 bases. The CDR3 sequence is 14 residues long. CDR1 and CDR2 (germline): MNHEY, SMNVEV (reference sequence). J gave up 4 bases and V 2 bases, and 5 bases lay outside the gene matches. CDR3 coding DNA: TGTGCCAGCAGTTTAACCCAGGGAGGGTACGAGCAGTACTTC. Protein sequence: CASSLTQGGYEQYF.

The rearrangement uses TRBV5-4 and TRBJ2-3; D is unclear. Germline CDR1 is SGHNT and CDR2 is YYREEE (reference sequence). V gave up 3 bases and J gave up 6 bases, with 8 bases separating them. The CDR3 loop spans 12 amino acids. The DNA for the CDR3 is TGTGCCAGCAGCTCGTACGGGGATACGCAGTATTTT. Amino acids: CASSSYGDTQYF.

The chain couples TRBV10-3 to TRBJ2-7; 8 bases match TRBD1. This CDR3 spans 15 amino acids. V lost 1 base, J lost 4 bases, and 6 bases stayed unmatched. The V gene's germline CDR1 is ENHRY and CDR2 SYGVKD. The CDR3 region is CAISELRTGLYEQYF. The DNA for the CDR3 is TGTGCCATCAGTGAGTTAAGGACAGGGTTATACGAGCAGTACTTC.

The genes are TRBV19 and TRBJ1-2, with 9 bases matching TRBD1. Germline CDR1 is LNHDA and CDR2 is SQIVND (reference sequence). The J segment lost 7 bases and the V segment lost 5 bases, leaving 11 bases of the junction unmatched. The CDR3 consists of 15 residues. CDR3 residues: CASSSPGQGLGGYTF. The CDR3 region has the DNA TGTGCCAGTAGTTCTCCGGGACAGGGATTAGGTGGCTACACCTTC.

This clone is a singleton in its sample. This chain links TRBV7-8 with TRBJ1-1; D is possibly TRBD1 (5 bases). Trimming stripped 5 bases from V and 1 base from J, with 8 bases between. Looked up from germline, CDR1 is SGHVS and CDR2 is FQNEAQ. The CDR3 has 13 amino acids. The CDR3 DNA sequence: TGTGCCAGCAGCGCGGACACGAACACTGAAGCTTTCTTT. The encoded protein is CASSADTNTEAFF. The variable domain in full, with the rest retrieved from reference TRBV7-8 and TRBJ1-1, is GAGVSQSPRYKVAKRGQDVALRCDPISGHVSLFWYQQALGQGPEFLTYFQNEAQLDKSGLPSDRFFAERPEGSVSTLKIQRTQQEDSAVYLCASSADTNTEAFFGQGTRLTVV.

The CDR3 reads CASSDPGGGIYEQYF. The CDR3 DNA follows: TGTGCCAGTAGTGACCCCGGGGGGGGCATCTACGAGCAGTACTTC. V gene TRBV19 combines with J gene TRBJ2-7, with TRBD2 matching over 8 bases. Germline V gives CDR1 LNHDA, CDR2 SQIVND (reference sequence). The V segment lost 5 bases and the J segment 3 bases; nucleotides outside the gene matches: 9. The length of the CDR3 is 15 residues.

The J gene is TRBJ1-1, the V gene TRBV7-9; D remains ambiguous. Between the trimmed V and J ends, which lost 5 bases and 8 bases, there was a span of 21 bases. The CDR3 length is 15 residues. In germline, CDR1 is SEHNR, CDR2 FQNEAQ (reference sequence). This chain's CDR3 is CASSIEATSGEEAFF. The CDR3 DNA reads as TGTGCCAGCAGCATTGAAGCGACGTCCGGGGAGGAAGCTTTCTTT.

CDR3 sequence reads: CASGAGVLVGYTF. The DNA for the CDR3 is TGTGCTAGTGGTGCAGGGGTCCTAGTGGGCTACACCTTC. The V gene is TRBV12-5, the J gene TRBJ1-2, with D maybe TRBD1 (6 bases). CDR1 and CDR2 (germline): LGHNT, FRNRAP. Trimming left V 5 bases short and J 8 bases short, with 15 bases between. CDR3 length equals 13 residues.

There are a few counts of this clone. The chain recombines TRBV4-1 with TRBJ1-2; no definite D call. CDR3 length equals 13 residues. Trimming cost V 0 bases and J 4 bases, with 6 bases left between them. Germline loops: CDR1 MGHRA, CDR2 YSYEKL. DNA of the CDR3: TGCGCCAGCAGCCAAGATGGGAGCTATGGCTACACCTTC. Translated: CASSQDGSYGYTF.

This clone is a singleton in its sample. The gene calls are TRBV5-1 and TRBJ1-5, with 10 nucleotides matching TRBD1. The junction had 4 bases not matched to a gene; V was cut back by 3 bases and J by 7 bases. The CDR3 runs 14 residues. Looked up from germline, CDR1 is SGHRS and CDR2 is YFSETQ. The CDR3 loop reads CASSSGTGEQPQHF. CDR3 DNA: TGCGCCAGCAGCTCCGGGACAGGGGAACAGCCCCAGCATTTT.